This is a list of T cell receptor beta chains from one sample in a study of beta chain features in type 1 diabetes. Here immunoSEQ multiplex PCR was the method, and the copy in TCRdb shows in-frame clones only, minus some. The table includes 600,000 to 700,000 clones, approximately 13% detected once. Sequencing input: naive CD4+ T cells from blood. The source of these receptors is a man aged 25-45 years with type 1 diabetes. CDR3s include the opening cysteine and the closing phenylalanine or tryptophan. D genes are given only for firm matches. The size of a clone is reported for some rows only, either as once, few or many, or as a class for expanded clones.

DNA: TGTGCTAGTGCCCGGGAACAGGGGGAGTACGAGCAGTACTTC
CDR3: CASAREQGEYEQYF
size: few
V: TRBV12-5
D: TRBD1
J: TRBJ2-7

DNA: TGCGCCAGCAGCTTGGAGATAGGATCCTATGGCTACACCTTC
CDR3: CASSLEIGSYGYTF
size: NA
V: TRBV5-1
D: NA
J: TRBJ1-2

DNA: TGTGCCAGCAGCTTAAAGGTGGGGACAATGAATTACGAGCAGTACTTC
CDR3: CASSLKVGTMNYEQYF
size: few
V: TRBV7-2
D: NA
J: TRBJ2-7

DNA: TGTGCCAGCAGCTCCACCGGGACAGGGGGCTATGAGCAGTTCTTC
CDR3: CASSSTGTGGYEQFF
size: NA
V: TRBV7-2
D: TRBD1
J: TRBJ2-1

DNA: TGCGCCAGCAGCATGGTGACAAACTCGAACACCGGGGAGCTGTTTTTT
CDR3: CASSMVTNSNTGELFF
size: NA
V: TRBV5-1
D: NA
J: TRBJ2-2

DNA: TGTGCTAGTGGTTTGGCTTACGGGGATGAGCAGTTCTTC
CDR3: CASGLAYGDEQFF
size: NA
V: TRBV12-5
D: NA
J: TRBJ2-1

DNA: TGTGCCAGTAGTATTGCACAGCCTTCCTATGGCTACACCTTC
CDR3: CASSIAQPSYGYTF
size: NA
V: TRBV19
D: NA
J: TRBJ1-2

DNA: TGTGCCAGCAGCCAAGGACAGGGGGCAAACACTGAAGCTTTCTTT
CDR3: CASSQGQGANTEAFF
size: NA
V: TRBV4-2
D: TRBD1
J: TRBJ1-1

DNA: TGCAGCGTTGCCGGGACGGTGAACACTGAAGCTTTCTTT
CDR3: CSVAGTVNTEAFF
size: NA
V: TRBV29-1
D: NA
J: TRBJ1-1

DNA: TGTGCCAGCAGCCGGGACACCTCCTACGAGCAGTACTTC
CDR3: CASSRDTSYEQYF
size: few
V: TRBV14
D: NA
J: TRBJ2-7

DNA: TGTGCCAGCAGCTTGGGGGTAGCAATAGCCAAAAACATTCAGTACTTC
CDR3: CASSLGVAIAKNIQYF
size: NA
V: TRBV5-6
D: NA
J: TRBJ2-4

DNA: TGTGCCAGCAGCTTAGTCGGCAATCAGCCCCAGCATTTT
CDR3: CASSLVGNQPQHF
size: NA
V: TRBV7-6
D: NA
J: TRBJ1-5

DNA: TGCGCCAGCAGCCAACTAGACGGGGTCAATGAGCAGTTCTTC
CDR3: CASSQLDGVNEQFF
size: NA
V: TRBV4-1
D: NA
J: TRBJ2-1

DNA: TGTGCCAGCAGTGAATACGACGCCCGGGCGCATCAGCCCCAGCATTTT
CDR3: CASSEYDARAHQPQHF
size: NA
V: TRBV2
D: NA
J: TRBJ1-5

DNA: TGTGCCATCAGTGAGTCGTCTAGAGAGCAGTACTTC
CDR3: CAISESSREQYF
size: NA
V: TRBV10-3
D: NA
J: TRBJ2-7

DNA: TGTGCCAGCAGCTTCAATACAGGGGAAGGCGAGCAGTACTTC
CDR3: CASSFNTGEGEQYF
size: few
V: TRBV7-9
D: TRBD1
J: TRBJ2-7

DNA: TGTGCCAGCAGCGTAGTTGGGACAGGCAATTCACCCCTCCACTTT
CDR3: CASSVVGTGNSPLHF
size: few
V: TRBV9
D: TRBD1
J: TRBJ1-6

DNA: TGTGCCAGCACCGTTTCTTCGCTCTACAGTAGAATAGGTGGCTACACCTTC
CDR3: CASTVSSLYSRIGGYTF
size: NA
V: TRBV7-9
D: NA
J: TRBJ1-2

DNA: TGCAGCGCCGGTCAGGGGGCAATGGACGAGCAGTACTTC
CDR3: CSAGQGAMDEQYF
size: NA
V: TRBV29-1
D: TRBD1
J: TRBJ2-7

DNA: TGTGCCAGCAGCTTAAAGGGATTCGATGAGCAGTTCTTC
CDR3: CASSLKGFDEQFF
size: NA
V: TRBV13
D: NA
J: TRBJ2-1

DNA: TGTGCCAGCAGCCACACCACCGGGGAGCTGTTTTTT
CDR3: CASSHTTGELFF
size: few
V: TRBV11-3
D: NA
J: TRBJ2-2

DNA: TGTGCCAGCAGCCGATTTCCCACACGGGGGAACTATGGCTACACCTTC
CDR3: CASSRFPTRGNYGYTF
size: NA
V: TRBV14
D: NA
J: TRBJ1-2

DNA: TGTGCCAGCTCATTTGGAGAGGGGGCCCACGAGCAGTACTTC
CDR3: CASSFGEGAHEQYF
size: NA
V: TRBV18
D: TRBD1
J: TRBJ2-7

DNA: TGTGCCAGCAGCTTAGGCCCCTCCTCTGGAAACACCATATATTTT
CDR3: CASSLGPSSGNTIYF
size: NA
V: TRBV7-2
D: NA
J: TRBJ1-3

DNA: TGTGCCACCAGCAGGGAAGGGCGCTCCTACAATGAGCAGTTCTTC
CDR3: CATSREGRSYNEQFF
size: NA
V: TRBV15
D: NA
J: TRBJ2-1

DNA: TGTGCCAGCAGTATGATCACCGGGGAGCTGTTTTTT
CDR3: CASSMITGELFF
size: NA
V: TRBV6-5
D: NA
J: TRBJ2-2

DNA: TGTGCAAGTCGCTTGAGGTTGGGCCAAGAAGCTTTCTTT
CDR3: CASRLRLGQEAFF
size: NA
V: TRBV12-2
D: NA
J: TRBJ1-1

DNA: TGCGCCAGCAGCTTACAGAACCCTTCGTCCCAAGAGACCCAGTACTTC
CDR3: CASSLQNPSSQETQYF
size: NA
V: TRBV5-1
D: NA
J: TRBJ2-5